The table lists the clone carrying this T cell receptor beta chain with a few counts. The antigen is unknown. The data stem from a study of Tregs in tolerant kidney transplant recipients. Study-level points and caveats: Changing PCR primers prevented nucleotide comparison between some patients' samples. Validation in larger populations is needed because few patients were studied. Biological reproducibility was not directly addressed in this study.

Germline CDR1 and CDR2: SGHAT and FQNNGV. The CDR3 runs to 15 residues. V shed 3 bases, J shed 5 bases, and the junction held 7 bases outside the gene matches. Data came from immunoSEQ multiplex PCR; TCRdb stores just in-frame clones and leaves some out. The sample has about 21,000 clones; about 85% are singletons. Related graft donors supplied nonmyeloablative bone marrow transplants, and mixed chimerism was transient. This sequence joins TRBV11-2 and TRBJ2-1, with 7 bases that match TRBD2. This receptor was obtained from a human patient who received a combined kidney and bone marrow transplant. A subset of T cells may come from the graft donor. Here the sequenced sample was CD8+ T cells from blood (PBMCs), taken 6 months after the transplant. The CDR3 spells CASSLTWGGDNEQFF. The CDR3 DNA follows: TGTGCCAGCAGCTTGACTTGGGGGGGTGACAATGAGCAGTTCTTC.